The clone carrying this TCR beta chain was seen a handful of times. Its target is unknown. This sample is drawn from a study of early T cells in non-severe SARS-CoV-2 infection. Across the study: Sequencing of bulk RNA from unsorted whole blood was done, without chain pairing.

Overall study results and limits: Private and CD4 specificities were missed by VDJdb matching, skewed to anti-spike CD8.

Each CDR3 protein gets one entry after TCRdb re-called the 5' RACE reads with MiXCR. In the table there are tens of thousands of distinct CDR3 sequences, roughly 11% of which are singletons. This CDR3 has 13 amino acids. CDR1 KGHDR and CDR2 SFDVKD come from the germline V gene. V lost 9 bases and J lost 3, with 10 bases in between. The sequenced sample was whole blood. The chain uses TRBV24-1 and TRBJ1-4; possibly TRBD1 for D (6 bases). This sequence originates from an adult who was a healthcare worker with PCR-confirmed SARS-CoV-2 infection or an uninfected control (not recorded which). CDR3 nucleotides: TGTGCCACCGGGGGCCACGCTAATGAAAAACTGTTTTTT. Its protein is CATGGHANEKLFF.